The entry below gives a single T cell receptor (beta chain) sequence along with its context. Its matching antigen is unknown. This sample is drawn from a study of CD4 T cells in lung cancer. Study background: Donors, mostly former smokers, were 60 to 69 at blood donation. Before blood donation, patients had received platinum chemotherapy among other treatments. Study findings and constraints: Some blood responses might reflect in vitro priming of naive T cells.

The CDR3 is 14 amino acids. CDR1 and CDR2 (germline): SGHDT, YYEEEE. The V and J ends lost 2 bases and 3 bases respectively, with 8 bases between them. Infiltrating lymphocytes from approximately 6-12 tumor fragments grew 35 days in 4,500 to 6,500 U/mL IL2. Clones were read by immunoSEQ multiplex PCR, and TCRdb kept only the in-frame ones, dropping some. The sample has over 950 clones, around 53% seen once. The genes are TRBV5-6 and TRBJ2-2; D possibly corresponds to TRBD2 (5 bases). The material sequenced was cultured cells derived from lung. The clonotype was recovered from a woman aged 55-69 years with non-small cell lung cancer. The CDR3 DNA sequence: TGTGCCAGCAGCTTCGGGGTGGACACCGGGGAGCTGTTTTTT. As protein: CASSFGVDTGELFF.